The rows below give T cell receptor beta chains drawn from one sample of a study of blood T cell repertoires in COVID-19. Profiling relied on immunoSEQ multiplex PCR, and the TCRdb table lists in-frame clones only, not all of them. The table records approximately 220,000 clones, around 84% of them present only once. Input material: PBMCs or T cells enriched from blood (not recorded which). These receptors originate from a woman in her thirties or forties who had recovered from COVID-19. The conserved cysteine and the conserved F or W are not part of the CDR3 here. Each record gives: D gene, V gene, CDR3 protein. D genes are given only for firm matches.

d_gene: NA; v_gene: TRBV11-3; CDR3aa: ASSLEQVNTEAF
d_gene: TRBD2; v_gene: TRBV28; CDR3aa: ASSLAGGLETQY
d_gene: NA; v_gene: TRBV3-1/TRBV3-2; CDR3aa: ASTNLASADYGYT
d_gene: NA; v_gene: TRBV7-9; CDR3aa: ASSSRGWNTEAF
d_gene: NA; v_gene: TRBV6-2/TRBV6-3; CDR3aa: ASSYVPGGQPQH
d_gene: NA; v_gene: TRBV28; CDR3aa: ASSFGRLSDGYT
d_gene: NA; v_gene: TRBV3-1/TRBV3-2; CDR3aa: ASSQRGSTDTQY
d_gene: NA; v_gene: TRBV5-1; CDR3aa: ASSWGRMVDEQF
d_gene: NA; v_gene: TRBV2; CDR3aa: ASRISGGQMSNSPLH
d_gene: NA; v_gene: TRBV7-2; CDR3aa: ASSLSGGSGANVLT
d_gene: TRBD1; v_gene: TRBV7-2; CDR3aa: ASSFEGATGNTIY
d_gene: TRBD2; v_gene: TRBV19; CDR3aa: ASSIDLETSGLSSYNEQF
d_gene: TRBD1; v_gene: TRBV5-8; CDR3aa: ASSGQVANTEAF
d_gene: NA; v_gene: TRBV20-1; CDR3aa: SASKQAQPQH
d_gene: TRBD2; v_gene: TRBV4-1; CDR3aa: ASTPSAAGEGTGELF
d_gene: TRBD1; v_gene: TRBV3-1/TRBV3-2; CDR3aa: ASRQDREAGELF
d_gene: NA; v_gene: TRBV7-9; CDR3aa: ASSLAAGRGEKLF
d_gene: TRBD2; v_gene: TRBV6-4; CDR3aa: ASSSEGTSGSSGGELF
d_gene: NA; v_gene: TRBV2; CDR3aa: ASKGGRDAF
d_gene: TRBD2; v_gene: TRBV7-2; CDR3aa: ASSLRLARSYEQY
d_gene: NA; v_gene: TRBV7-2; CDR3aa: ASREPTSNYGYT
d_gene: NA; v_gene: TRBV5-1; CDR3aa: ASKRTDQVLKTDTQY
d_gene: TRBD1; v_gene: TRBV2; CDR3aa: AINRGLEQY
d_gene: TRBD2; v_gene: TRBV10-1; CDR3aa: ASSEFWAAGGFSYNEQF
d_gene: TRBD2; v_gene: TRBV9; CDR3aa: ASSSGTSGSEIYTQY
d_gene: NA; v_gene: TRBV5-1; CDR3aa: ASSPTVGALSGANVLT
d_gene: NA; v_gene: TRBV27; CDR3aa: ASSLTGTQHSGNTIY
d_gene: TRBD2; v_gene: TRBV7-9; CDR3aa: ASRTSGQETQY
d_gene: TRBD2; v_gene: TRBV28; CDR3aa: ASSQAGGRTGELF
d_gene: NA; v_gene: TRBV5-1; CDR3aa: ASSLFGGYEQY
d_gene: NA; v_gene: TRBV29-1; CDR3aa: SVAKEIDNEQF
d_gene: TRBD2; v_gene: TRBV7-8; CDR3aa: ASSLGTSGVPDTQY
d_gene: TRBD1; v_gene: TRBV28; CDR3aa: ASNIETGGQPQH
d_gene: TRBD1; v_gene: TRBV6-4; CDR3aa: ASRRDRVPEVSNQPQH
d_gene: NA; v_gene: TRBV18; CDR3aa: ASSPRGFSTDTQY
d_gene: TRBD2; v_gene: TRBV7-2; CDR3aa: ASRGLAGGLKTQY
d_gene: TRBD1; v_gene: TRBV9; CDR3aa: ASSAGQGRGNTIY
d_gene: NA; v_gene: TRBV7-2; CDR3aa: ASSLVGAAGNTIY
d_gene: TRBD1; v_gene: TRBV20-1; CDR3aa: SPRDRGGYT
d_gene: NA; v_gene: TRBV7-9; CDR3aa: ASSSTGGGGPLREQY
d_gene: NA; v_gene: TRBV5-1; CDR3aa: ASSLGQYGEETQY
d_gene: NA; v_gene: TRBV4-3; CDR3aa: ASSQSGSHQETQY
d_gene: NA; v_gene: TRBV9; CDR3aa: ASSLRLYNEQF
d_gene: NA; v_gene: TRBV7-9; CDR3aa: ASRLAPGETQY
d_gene: NA; v_gene: TRBV2; CDR3aa: ASRGTDGPGGELF
d_gene: NA; v_gene: TRBV28; CDR3aa: ASSFGEGSPLNEQF
d_gene: TRBD2; v_gene: TRBV4-2; CDR3aa: ASSPRRLAGTQY
d_gene: NA; v_gene: TRBV6-6; CDR3aa: ASSNRVPNQPQH
d_gene: TRBD2; v_gene: TRBV11-2; CDR3aa: ASSIGTSGRGEQF
d_gene: NA; v_gene: TRBV28; CDR3aa: ASSVYNEQF
d_gene: NA; v_gene: TRBV4-1; CDR3aa: ASSQERTYNEQF
d_gene: TRBD1; v_gene: TRBV7-6; CDR3aa: ASSPPWTGRGETQY
d_gene: NA; v_gene: TRBV5-1; CDR3aa: ASSLGLDTYEQY
d_gene: NA; v_gene: TRBV4-3; CDR3aa: ASSQGLNADTQY
d_gene: NA; v_gene: TRBV19; CDR3aa: ASSIGGGGSYEQY